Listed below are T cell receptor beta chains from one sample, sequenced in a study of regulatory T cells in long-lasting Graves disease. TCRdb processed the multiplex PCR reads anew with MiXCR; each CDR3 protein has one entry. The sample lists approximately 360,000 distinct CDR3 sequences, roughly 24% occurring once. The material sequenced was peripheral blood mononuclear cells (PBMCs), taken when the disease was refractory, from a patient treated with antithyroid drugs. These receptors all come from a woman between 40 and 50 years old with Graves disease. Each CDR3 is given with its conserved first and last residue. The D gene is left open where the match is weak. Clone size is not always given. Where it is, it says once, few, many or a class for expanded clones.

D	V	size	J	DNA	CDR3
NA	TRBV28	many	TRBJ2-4	TGTGCCAGCAGTTTGTGGGCAGACCTAGCCAAAAACATTCAGTACTTC	CASSLWADLAKNIQYF
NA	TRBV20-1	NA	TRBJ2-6	TGCAGTGCCGTCCCATGGGAGTCTGGGGCCAACGTCCTGACTTTC	CSAVPWESGANVLTF
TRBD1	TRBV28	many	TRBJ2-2	TGTGCCAGCATCTCGGGACAGGGGTTTCCCGGGGAGCTGTTTTTT	CASISGQGFPGELFF
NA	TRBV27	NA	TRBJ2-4	TGTGCCAGCAGTTTTTCCTCGTCACCACTAGCCAAAAACATTCAGTACTTC	CASSFSSSPLAKNIQYF
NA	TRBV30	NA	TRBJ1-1	TGTGCCTGGAGTGGTACGGCGAACACTGAAGCTTTCTTT	CAWSGTANTEAFF
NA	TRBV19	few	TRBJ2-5	TGTGCCTCCAAAAGGGGGCTCGCTAGCGGAGGTTCGGAGACCCAGTACTTC	CASKRGLASGGSETQYF
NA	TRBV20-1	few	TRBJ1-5	TGCAGTGCTACTCCAGACAGCAGCAATCAGCCCCAGCATTTT	CSATPDSSNQPQHF
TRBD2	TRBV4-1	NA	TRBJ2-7	TGCGCCAGCAGCCTGTTGAAGGGACTAGCCTACGAGCAGTACTTC	CASSLLKGLAYEQYF
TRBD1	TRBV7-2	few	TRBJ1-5	TGTGCCAGCAGCTCGTACAGGGTAGGGGGCCATCAGCCCCAGCATTTT	CASSSYRVGGHQPQHF
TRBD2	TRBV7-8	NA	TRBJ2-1	TGTGCCAGCAGCTTCCTAGCGGCCTACAATGAGCAGTTCTTC	CASSFLAAYNEQFF
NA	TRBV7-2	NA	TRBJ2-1	TGTGCCAGCAGCTTGACCCCCTACAATGAGCAGTTCTTC	CASSLTPYNEQFF
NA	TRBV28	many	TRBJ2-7	TGTGCCAGCAGCCAACAGGTGGCTAGCTTGGGTGAGCAGTACTTC	CASSQQVASLGEQYF
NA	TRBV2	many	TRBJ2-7	TGTGCCAGCAGTGCCCTTATGATCTCCTACGAGCAGTACTTC	CASSALMISYEQYF
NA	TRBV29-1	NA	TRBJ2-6	TGCAGCGCCAAAGCTGGGGCCAACGTCCTGACTTTC	CSAKAGANVLTF
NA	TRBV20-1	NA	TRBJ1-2	TGCAGTGCTAGAGATGAAGAAACTCGGGGGGCGCGTGACTATGGCTACACCTTC	CSARDEETRGARDYGYTF
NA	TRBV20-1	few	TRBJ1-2	TGCAGTGCTTCAGGGGTGGGCTATGGCTACACCTTC	CSASGVGYGYTF
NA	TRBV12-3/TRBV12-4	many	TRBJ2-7	TGTGCCAGCAGCACCGGAGGGGTGTCCTACGAGCAGTACTTC	CASSTGGVSYEQYF
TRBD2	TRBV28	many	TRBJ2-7	TGTGCCAGCAGTTTGGAACTAGCGGCCCACGAGCAGTACTTC	CASSLELAAHEQYF
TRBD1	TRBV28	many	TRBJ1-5	TGTGCCAGCAAGTCACGGTCAGGGGGAAGGCAGCCCCAGCATTTT	CASKSRSGGRQPQHF
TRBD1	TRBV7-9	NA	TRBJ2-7	TGTGCCAGCAGCTGGGACAGACTCTACGAGCAGTACTTC	CASSWDRLYEQYF
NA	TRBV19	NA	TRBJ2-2	TGTGCCAGTAGTATCCAGAAGAACACCGGGGAGCTGTTTTTT	CASSIQKNTGELFF
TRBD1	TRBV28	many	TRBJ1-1	TGTGCCAGCAGTTTAAACGCGGGACAGGGTAGTGAAGCTTTCTTT	CASSLNAGQGSEAFF
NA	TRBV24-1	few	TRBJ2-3	TGTGCCACCAGTAAGTCGAGGGGGTCTTTTGGAGATACGCAGTATTTT	CATSKSRGSFGDTQYF
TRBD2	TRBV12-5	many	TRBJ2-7	TGTGCTAGTGGTTTAGGGAGGGTAGCGGGAGATAACGAGCAGTACTTC	CASGLGRVAGDNEQYF
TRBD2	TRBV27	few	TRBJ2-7	TGTGCCAGCAGTTTTTCGAGCGGGACCATATTATACGAGCAGTACTTC	CASSFSSGTILYEQYF
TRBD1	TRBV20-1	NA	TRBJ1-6	TGCAGTGCTAGTCAGACAGGGCTTAATCTAACACCCCTCCACTTT	CSASQTGLNLTPLHF